This record looks at one TCR beta chain sequence and its context. What it binds is unknown. This sample was included in a study of CD8+ T cells in alopecia areata. Study outcomes and limitations: Patients shared TCRs less clearly than mice did, possibly owing to HLA.

CDR3 length: 13 residues. Trimming removed 6 bases at V and 6 bases at J, with 14 bases between. From germline, CDR1 is MNHEY and CDR2 SVGAGI. The sequencing template was cDNA reverse transcribed from extracted RNA. This table comes from immunoSEQ multiplex PCR, and its TCRdb copy is limited to in-frame clones, with some not included. The table lists about 130,000 clones, roughly 54% of them singletons. This chain connects TRBV6-5 to TRBJ1-1; no reliable D call. The TCR comes from a human donor with alopecia areata. The input for sequencing was CD4+ T cells sorted from blood, taken at week 0. CDR3 in DNA: TGTGCCAGCAGCCTAATAGGAGGGCCTGAAGCTTTCTTT. Translation gives CASSLIGGPEAFF.